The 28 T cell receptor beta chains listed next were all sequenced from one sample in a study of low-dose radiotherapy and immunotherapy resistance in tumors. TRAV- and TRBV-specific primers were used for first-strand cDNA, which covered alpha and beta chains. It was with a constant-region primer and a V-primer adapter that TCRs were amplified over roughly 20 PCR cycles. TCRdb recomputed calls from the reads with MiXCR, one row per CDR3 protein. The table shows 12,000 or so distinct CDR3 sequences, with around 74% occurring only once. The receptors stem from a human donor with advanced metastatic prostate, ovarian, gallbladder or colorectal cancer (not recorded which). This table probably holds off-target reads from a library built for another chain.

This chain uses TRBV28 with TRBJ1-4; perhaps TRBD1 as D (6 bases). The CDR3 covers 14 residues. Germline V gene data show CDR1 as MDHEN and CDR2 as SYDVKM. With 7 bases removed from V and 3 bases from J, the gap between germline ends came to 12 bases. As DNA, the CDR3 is TGTGCCAGCACCGCGACAGGCCCTAATGAAAAACTGTTTTTT. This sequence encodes CASTATGPNEKLFF.

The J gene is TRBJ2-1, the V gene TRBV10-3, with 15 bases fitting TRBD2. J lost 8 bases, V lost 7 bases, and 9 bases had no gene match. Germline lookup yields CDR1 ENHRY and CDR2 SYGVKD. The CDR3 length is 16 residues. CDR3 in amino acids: CAIKGTSGRSSDEQFF. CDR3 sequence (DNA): TGTGCCATCAAAGGGACTAGCGGGAGGTCCTCAGATGAGCAGTTCTTC.

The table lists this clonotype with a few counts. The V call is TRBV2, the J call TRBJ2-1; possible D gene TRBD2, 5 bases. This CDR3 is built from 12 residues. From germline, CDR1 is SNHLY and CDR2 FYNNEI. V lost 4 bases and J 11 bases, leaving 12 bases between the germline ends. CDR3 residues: CASSGGREQQFF. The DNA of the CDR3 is TGTGCCAGCAGTGGCGGACGGGAACAGCAGTTCTTC.

The CDR3 sequence is CASSYRTSGDKGNEQFF. CDR3 DNA sequence: TGTGCCAGCAGTTACCGAACTAGCGGGGATAAGGGCAATGAGCAGTTCTTC. J is TRBJ2-1 and V is TRBV6-5; 10 bases line up with TRBD2. J gave up 6 bases and V 2 bases, and 10 bases lay outside the gene matches. CDR3 length: 17 residues. Germline assignment: CDR1 MNHEY and CDR2 SVGAGI.

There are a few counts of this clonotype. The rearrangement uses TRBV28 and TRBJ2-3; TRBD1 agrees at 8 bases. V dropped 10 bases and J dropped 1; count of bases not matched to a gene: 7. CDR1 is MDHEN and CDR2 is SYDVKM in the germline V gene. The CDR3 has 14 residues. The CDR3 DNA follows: TGTGCCACAGACCCGGGACAGGGCACAGATACGCAGTATTTT. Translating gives CATDPGQGTDTQYF. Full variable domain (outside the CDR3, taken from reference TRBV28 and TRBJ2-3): DVKVTQSSRYLVKRTGEKVFLECVQDMDHENMFWYRQDPGLGLRLIYFSYDVKMKEKGDIPEGYSVSREKKERFSLILESASTNQTSMYLCATDPGQGTDTQYFGPGTRLTVL.

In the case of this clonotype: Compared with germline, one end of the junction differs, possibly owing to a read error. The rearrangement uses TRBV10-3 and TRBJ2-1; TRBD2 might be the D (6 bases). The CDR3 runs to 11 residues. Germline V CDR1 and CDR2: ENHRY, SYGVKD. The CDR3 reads CAVSEEGEQFF. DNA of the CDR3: TGTGCCGTCAGCGAGGAGGGTGAGCAGTTCTTC.

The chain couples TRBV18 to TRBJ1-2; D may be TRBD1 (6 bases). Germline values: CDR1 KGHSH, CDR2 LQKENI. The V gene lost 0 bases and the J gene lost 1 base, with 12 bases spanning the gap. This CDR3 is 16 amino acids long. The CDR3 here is CASSPPSGQYNYGYTF. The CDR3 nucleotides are TGTGCCAGCTCACCACCATCAGGACAGTATAACTATGGCTACACCTTC.

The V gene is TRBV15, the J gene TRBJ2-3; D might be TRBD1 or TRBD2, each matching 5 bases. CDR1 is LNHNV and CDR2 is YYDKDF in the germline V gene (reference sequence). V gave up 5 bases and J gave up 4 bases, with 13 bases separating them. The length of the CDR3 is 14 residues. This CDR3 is CATSGRVGADTQYF. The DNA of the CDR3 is TGTGCCACCAGCGGCAGAGTGGGGGCAGATACGCAGTATTTT.

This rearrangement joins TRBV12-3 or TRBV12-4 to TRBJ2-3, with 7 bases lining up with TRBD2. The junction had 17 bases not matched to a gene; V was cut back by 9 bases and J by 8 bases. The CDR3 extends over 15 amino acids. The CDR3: CASVANSAGFATQYF. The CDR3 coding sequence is TGTGCCAGTGTAGCGAACTCAGCGGGATTTGCTACGCAGTATTTT.

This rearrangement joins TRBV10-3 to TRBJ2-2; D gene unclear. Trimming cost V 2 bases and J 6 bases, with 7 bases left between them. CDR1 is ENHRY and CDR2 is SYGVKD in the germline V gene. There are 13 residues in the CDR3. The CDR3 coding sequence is TGTGCCATCAGTGAGCAAGCCCCCGGGGAGCTGTTTTTT. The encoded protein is CAISEQAPGELFF.

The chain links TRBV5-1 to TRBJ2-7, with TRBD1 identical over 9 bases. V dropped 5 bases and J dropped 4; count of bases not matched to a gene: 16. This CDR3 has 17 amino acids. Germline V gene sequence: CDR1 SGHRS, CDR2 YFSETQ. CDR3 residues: CASSPGPAGTGNYEQYF. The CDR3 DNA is TGCGCCAGCAGTCCCGGACCAGCCGGGACAGGGAATTACGAGCAGTACTTC. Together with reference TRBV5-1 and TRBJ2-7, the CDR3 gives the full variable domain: KAGVTQTPRYLIKTRGQQVTLSCSPISGHRSVSWYQQTPGQGLQFLFEYFSETQRNKGNFPGRFSGRQFSNSRSEMNVSTLELGDSALYLCASSPGPAGTGNYEQYFGPGTRLTVT.

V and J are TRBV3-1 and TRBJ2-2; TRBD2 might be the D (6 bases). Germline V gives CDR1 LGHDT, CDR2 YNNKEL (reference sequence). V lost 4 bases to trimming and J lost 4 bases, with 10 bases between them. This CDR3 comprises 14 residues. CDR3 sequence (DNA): TGTGCCAGCAGCCGCGGGACTCCCACCGGGGAGCTGTTTTTT. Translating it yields CASSRGTPTGELFF.

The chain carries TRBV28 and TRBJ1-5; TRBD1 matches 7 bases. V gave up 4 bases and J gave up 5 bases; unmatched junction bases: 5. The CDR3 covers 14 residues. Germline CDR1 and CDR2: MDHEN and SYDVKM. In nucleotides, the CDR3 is TGTGCCAGCAGTTCAGGGGGGACCTATCAGCCCCAGCATTTT. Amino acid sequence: CASSSGGTYQPQHF. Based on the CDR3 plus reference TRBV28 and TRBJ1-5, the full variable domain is DVKVTQSSRYLVKRTGEKVFLECVQDMDHENMFWYRQDPGLGLRLIYFSYDVKMKEKGDIPEGYSVSREKKERFSLILESASTNQTSMYLCASSSGGTYQPQHFGDGTRLSIL.

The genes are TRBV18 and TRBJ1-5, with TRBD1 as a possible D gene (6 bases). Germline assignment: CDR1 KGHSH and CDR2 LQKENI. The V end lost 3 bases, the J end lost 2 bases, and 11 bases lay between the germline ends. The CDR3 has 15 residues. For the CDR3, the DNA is TGTGCCAGCTCACCGGGGGGGCTTGGCAATCAGCCCCAGCATTTT. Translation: CASSPGGLGNQPQHF.

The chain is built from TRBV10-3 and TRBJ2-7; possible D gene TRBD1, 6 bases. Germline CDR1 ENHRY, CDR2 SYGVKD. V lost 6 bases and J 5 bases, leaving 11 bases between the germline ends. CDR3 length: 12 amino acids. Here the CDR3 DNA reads TGTGCCATCAGGCCCACAGGGAACGAGCAGTACTTC. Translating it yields CAIRPTGNEQYF.

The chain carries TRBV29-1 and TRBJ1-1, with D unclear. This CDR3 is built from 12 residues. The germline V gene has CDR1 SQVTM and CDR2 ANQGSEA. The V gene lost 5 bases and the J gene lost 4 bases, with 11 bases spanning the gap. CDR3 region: CSVSGWVTEAFF. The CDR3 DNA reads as TGCAGCGTTTCTGGCTGGGTCACTGAAGCTTTCTTT.

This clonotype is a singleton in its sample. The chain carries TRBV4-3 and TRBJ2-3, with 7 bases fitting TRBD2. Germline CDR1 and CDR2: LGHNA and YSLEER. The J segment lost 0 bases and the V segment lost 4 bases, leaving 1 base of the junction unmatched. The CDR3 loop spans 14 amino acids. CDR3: CASSRGSSTDTQYF. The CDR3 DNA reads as TGCGCCAGCAGCCGCGGGAGTAGCACAGATACGCAGTATTTT.

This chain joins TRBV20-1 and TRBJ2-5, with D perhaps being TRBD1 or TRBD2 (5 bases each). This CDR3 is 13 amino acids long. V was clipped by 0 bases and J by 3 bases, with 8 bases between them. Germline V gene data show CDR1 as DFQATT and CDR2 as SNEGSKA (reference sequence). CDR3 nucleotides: TGCAGTGCTAGAGATGGGGGAAAAGAGACCCAGTACTTC. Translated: CSARDGGKETQYF.

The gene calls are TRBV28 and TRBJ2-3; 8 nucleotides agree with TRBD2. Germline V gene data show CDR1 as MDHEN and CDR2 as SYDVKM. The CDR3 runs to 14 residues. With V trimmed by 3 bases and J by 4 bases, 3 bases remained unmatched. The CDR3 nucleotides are TGTGCCAGCAGTTTCGGGCGGGAGGCAGATACGCAGTATTTT. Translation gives CASSFGREADTQYF.

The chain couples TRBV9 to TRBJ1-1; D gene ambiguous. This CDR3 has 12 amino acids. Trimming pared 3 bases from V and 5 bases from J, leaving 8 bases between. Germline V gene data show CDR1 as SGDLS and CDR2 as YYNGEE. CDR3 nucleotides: TGTGCCAGCAGCGCATACGGGACTGAAGCTTTCTTT. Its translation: CASSAYGTEAFF.

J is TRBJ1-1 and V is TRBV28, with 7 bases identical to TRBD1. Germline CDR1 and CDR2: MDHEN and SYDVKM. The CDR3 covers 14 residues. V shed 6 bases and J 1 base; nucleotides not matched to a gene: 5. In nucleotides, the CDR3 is TGTGCCAGCAGGGTTGGGACAGCGAACACTGAAGCTTTCTTT. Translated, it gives CASRVGTANTEAFF.

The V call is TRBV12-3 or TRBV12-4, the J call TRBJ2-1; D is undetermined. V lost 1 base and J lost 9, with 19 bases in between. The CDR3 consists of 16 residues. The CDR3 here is CASSLGTRPMDGEQFF. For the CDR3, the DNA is TGTGCCAGCAGTTTAGGAACCCGACCAATGGACGGTGAGCAGTTCTTC.

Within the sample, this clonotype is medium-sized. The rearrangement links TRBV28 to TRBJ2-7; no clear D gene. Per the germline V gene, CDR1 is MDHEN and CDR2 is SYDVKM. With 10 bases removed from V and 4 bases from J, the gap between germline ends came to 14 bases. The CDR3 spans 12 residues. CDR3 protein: CATWTAEYEQYF. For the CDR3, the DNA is TGTGCCACCTGGACCGCTGAGTACGAGCAGTACTTC.

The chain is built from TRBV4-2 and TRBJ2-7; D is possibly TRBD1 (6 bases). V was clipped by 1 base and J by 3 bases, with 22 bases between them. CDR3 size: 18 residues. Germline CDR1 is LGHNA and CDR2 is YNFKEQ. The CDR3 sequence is CASSQGRPTGTSNYEQYF. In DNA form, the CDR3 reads TGTGCCAGCAGCCAAGGTAGACCGACCGGGACAAGTAACTACGAGCAGTACTTC.

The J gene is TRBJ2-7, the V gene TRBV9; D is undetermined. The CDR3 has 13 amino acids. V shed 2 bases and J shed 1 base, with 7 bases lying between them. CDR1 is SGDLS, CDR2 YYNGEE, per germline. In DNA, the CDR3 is TGTGCCAGCAGCGTTGACACGTCCTACGAGCAGTACTTC. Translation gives CASSVDTSYEQYF.

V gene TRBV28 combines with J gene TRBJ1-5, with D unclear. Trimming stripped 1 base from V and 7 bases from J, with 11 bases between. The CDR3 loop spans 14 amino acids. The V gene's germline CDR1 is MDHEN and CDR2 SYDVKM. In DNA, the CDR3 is TGTGCCAGCAGTTTATCTGGGGTAGTCCAGCCCCAGCATTTT. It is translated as CASSLSGVVQPQHF. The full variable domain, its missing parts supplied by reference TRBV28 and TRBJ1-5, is DVKVTQSSRYLVKRTGEKVFLECVQDMDHENMFWYRQDPGLGLRLIYFSYDVKMKEKGDIPEGYSVSREKKERFSLILESASTNQTSMYLCASSLSGVVQPQHFGDGTRLSIL.

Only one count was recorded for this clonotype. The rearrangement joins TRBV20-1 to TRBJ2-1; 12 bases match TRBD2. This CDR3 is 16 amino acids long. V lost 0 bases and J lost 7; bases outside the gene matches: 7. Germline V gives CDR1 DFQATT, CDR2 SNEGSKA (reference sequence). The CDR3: CSARDGRLAGANEQFF. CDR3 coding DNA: TGCAGTGCTAGAGATGGCCGACTAGCGGGAGCAAATGAGCAGTTCTTC.

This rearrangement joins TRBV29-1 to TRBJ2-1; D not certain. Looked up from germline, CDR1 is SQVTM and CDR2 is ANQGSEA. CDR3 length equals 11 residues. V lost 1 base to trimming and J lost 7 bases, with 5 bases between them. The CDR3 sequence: CSVEVGNEQFF. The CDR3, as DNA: TGCAGCGTTGAAGTGGGGAATGAGCAGTTCTTC.